This T cell receptor (beta chain) stems from a study of T cells after posttransplantation cyclophosphamide. Notes on this clone: As yet, its antigen is unknown.

Study-level results: Later post-transplant blood repertoires were often dominated by donor CD8+ memory clones. TRB clonality was highly associated with recipient CMV seropositivity and reactivation. Tissue-infiltrating T cells from skin or gut overlapped little with blood T cells.

The table came from immunoSEQ multiplex PCR; TCRdb's copy has only in-frame clones and leaves some out. Of around 3,500 clones listed, about four fifths are singletons. Sequences were obtained from CD8+ T cells sorted from bone marrow. The receptor was derived from a woman aged 60-75 years in good health, CMV-negative, and a related stem cell transplant donor.

The CDR3 here is CASSPTGQAKNIQYF. The CDR3 DNA reads as TGTGCCAGCAGCCCGACAGGGCAAGCCAAAAACATTCAGTACTTC. The V call is TRBV9, the J call TRBJ2-4, with TRBD1 matching over 7 bases. Trimming took 4 bases from V and 0 from J; bases not matched to a gene: 4. Germline loops: CDR1 SGDLS, CDR2 YYNGEE. This CDR3 region has 15 residues.